The present entry profiles one T cell receptor (beta chain) with its context. The record originates from a study of T cell changes during pregnancy in multiple sclerosis. The repertoire was sequenced with immunoSEQ multiplex PCR; TCRdb's copy has only in-frame clones and lacks some. The sample carries 55,000 to 85,000 clones, around nine tenths recorded once. The source was peripheral blood, collected in the third trimester of pregnancy. The receptor comes from a female donor with multiple sclerosis, enrolled in a pregnancy study.

Here the CDR3 reads CASSSGQIAPYEQYF. In DNA, the CDR3 is TGCGCCAGCAGCTCGGGACAGATCGCCCCCTACGAGCAGTACTTC. The chain employs TRBV5-1 and TRBJ2-7; 7 bases line up with TRBD1. The CDR3 has 15 residues. Germline V gives CDR1 SGHRS, CDR2 YFSETQ. J was trimmed by 2 bases and V by 3 bases; bases with no gene match: 8. The whole variable domain, remainder taken from reference TRBV5-1 and TRBJ2-7, is KAGVTQTPRYLIKTRGQQVTLSCSPISGHRSVSWYQQTPGQGLQFLFEYFSETQRNKGNFPGRFSGRQFSNSRSEMNVSTLELGDSALYLCASSSGQIAPYEQYFGPGTRLTVT.